Below, 5 T cell receptor beta chains from the same sample are listed, as sequenced in a study of T cells in Graves' hyperthyroidism and ophthalmopathy. Template material for amplifying TCR beta CDR3 regions consisted of RNA transcripts. The HTBI primer set served for first-round RT-PCR of the TCR CDR3. Using its own MiXCR run on the multiplex PCR reads, TCRdb lists one record per CDR3 protein. The data hold some 530,000 distinct CDR3 sequences, with about 20% observed a single time. The sequenced sample consisted of blood. The receptors here all came from a woman between 65 and 79 years old with Graves' ophthalmopathy.

This clonotype was recorded many times. The genes are TRBV28 and TRBJ2-1; no definite D call. This CDR3 region has 13 residues. V lost 7 bases to trimming and J lost 8 bases, with 15 bases between them. Germline-derived CDR1 and CDR2 are MDHEN and SYDVKM. Here the CDR3 reads CASKGTPAHEQFF. The CDR3, as DNA: TGTGCCAGCAAGGGAACTCCGGCTCATGAGCAGTTCTTC.

The genes are TRBV5-1 and TRBJ2-5; maybe TRBD1 (6 bases). Trimming stripped 0 bases from V and 5 bases from J, with 14 bases between. Germline V gene lookup returns CDR1 SGHRS and CDR2 YFSETQ. This CDR3 comprises 15 residues. CDR3 nucleotides: TGCGCCAGCAGCTTGGGGACGCAGGGGTTGGAGACCCAGTACTTC. Translating gives CASSLGTQGLETQYF.

The chain links TRBV20-1 to TRBJ2-7, with 11 bases aligning to TRBD1. The V gene end was trimmed by 7 bases and the J gene end by 1 base; junction bases not matched to a gene: 6. Germline assignment: CDR1 DFQATT and CDR2 SNEGSKA (reference sequence). CDR3 length: 14 amino acids. The CDR3 DNA is TGCAGTGTCGCGGGACAGGGGGATTCCTACGAGCAGTACTTC. Its translation: CSVAGQGDSYEQYF.

This clonotype was detected many times. This chain uses TRBV7-2 with TRBJ2-2, with TRBD2 matching over 10 bases. This CDR3 comprises 16 residues. Germline CDR1 and CDR2: SGHTA and FQGNSA. The junction had 8 bases not matched to a gene; V was cut back by 3 bases and J by 7 bases. Here the CDR3 reads CASSFPSGRDGGELFF. CDR3 in DNA: TGTGCCAGCAGCTTCCCTAGCGGGAGAGATGGCGGGGAGCTGTTTTTT.

This clonotype was detected a few times. The rearrangement links TRBV25-1 to TRBJ1-2; 10 nucleotides align to TRBD1. The J segment lost 1 base and the V segment lost 5 bases, leaving 7 bases of the junction unmatched. This CDR3 is 16 amino acids long. The germline CDR1 and CDR2 sequences are MGHDK and SYGVNS. CDR3 DNA sequence: TGTGCCAGCAGTTGGGGACAGGGGCGAGGTAACTATGGCTACACCTTC. This sequence encodes CASSWGQGRGNYGYTF.